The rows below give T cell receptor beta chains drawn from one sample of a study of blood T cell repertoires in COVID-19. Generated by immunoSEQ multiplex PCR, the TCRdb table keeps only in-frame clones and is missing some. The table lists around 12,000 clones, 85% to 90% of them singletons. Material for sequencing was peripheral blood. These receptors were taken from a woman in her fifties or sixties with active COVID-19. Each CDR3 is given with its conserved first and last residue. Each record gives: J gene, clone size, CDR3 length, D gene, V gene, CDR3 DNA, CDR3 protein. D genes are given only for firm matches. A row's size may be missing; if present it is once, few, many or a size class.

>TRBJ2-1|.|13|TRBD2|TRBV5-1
TGCGCCAGCAGCAAAGCGGGAGGTTCTGAGCAGTTCTTC
CASSKAGGSEQFF
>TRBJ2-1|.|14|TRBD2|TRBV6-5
TGTGCCAGCAGGGTAGCGGGACCCCTGACTGAGCAGTTCTTC
CASRVAGPLTEQFF
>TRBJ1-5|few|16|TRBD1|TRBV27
TGTGCCAGCAGTTTACTCCCAGGGGGCATCAATCAGCCCCAGCATTTT
CASSLLPGGINQPQHF
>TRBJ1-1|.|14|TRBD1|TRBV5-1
TGCGCCAGCAGCACCGGGACAGAAAACACTGAAGCTTTCTTT
CASSTGTENTEAFF
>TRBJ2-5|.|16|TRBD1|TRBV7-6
TGTGCCAGCAGCTTAGCGTCTGTGAAGGGGGCAGACGACCAGTACTTC
CASSLASVKGADDQYF
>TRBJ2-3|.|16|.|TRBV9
TGTGCCAGCAGCGTAGAGGCGGGGTCGAGCACAGATACGCAGTATTTT
CASSVEAGSSTDTQYF
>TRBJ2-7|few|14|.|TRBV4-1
TGCGCCAGCAGCCATGAGGACAGCTCCTACGAGCAGTACTTC
CASSHEDSSYEQYF
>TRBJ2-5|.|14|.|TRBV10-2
TGCGCCAGCAGTGAGGGGAGACCTCAAGAGACCCAGTACTTC
CASSEGRPQETQYF
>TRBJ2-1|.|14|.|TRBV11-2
TGTGCCAGCAGTTCAGCGAGGAATTACAATGAGCAGTTCTTC
CASSSARNYNEQFF
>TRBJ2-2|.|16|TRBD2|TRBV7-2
TGTGCCACAACGGGAGGGGGGCTAATGAACACCGGGGAGCTGTTTTTT
CATTGGGLMNTGELFF
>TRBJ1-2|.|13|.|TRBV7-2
.
CASSFGPGGGYTF
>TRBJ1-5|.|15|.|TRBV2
TGTGCCAGCAGACCCCAGGGCCTTCTAAATCAGCCCCAGCATTTT
CASRPQGLLNQPQHF
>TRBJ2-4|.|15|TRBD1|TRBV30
TGTGCCTGGAGTGTCTGGACAGGGGCCGAAAACATTCAGTACTTC
CAWSVWTGAENIQYF
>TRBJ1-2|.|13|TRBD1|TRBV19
TGTGCCACTAAAGGGACAGGCTCTCGTGGCTACACCTTC
CATKGTGSRGYTF
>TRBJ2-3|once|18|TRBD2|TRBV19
TGTGCCACCCATTCCGGGACTAGCGGGGGTTCTAGCACAGATACGCAGTATTTT
CATHSGTSGGSSTDTQYF